The subject of this entry is one TCR beta chain. Its antigen is as yet unknown. The source of the sample is a study of long-term antiretroviral therapy in people with HIV. At the level of the study: Of all samples, the earliest predate the 2015 immediate-ART recommendation by about a decade. General study points: Post-ART, diversity grew, though it stayed under transplant donor control levels. Repertoire dominance by clones expanded before ART was seen at all time points.

Investigators performed immunoSEQ version v3.0 at survey level. A target of 40,000-50,000 T-cell genomes per sample was set for sequencing. Clones were sequenced by immunoSEQ multiplex PCR, and TCRdb holds only the in-frame ones, with some missing. Here the sample spans fewer than 30,000 clones, 65% to 85% being singletons. Per germline, CDR1 SGDLS and CDR2 YYNGEE. The CDR3 is made up of 14 amino acids. V shed 3 bases and J shed 4 bases, with 13 bases lying between them. This sequence joins TRBV9 and TRBJ1-1, with D possibly matching TRBD1 (6 bases). This specimen was unsorted PBMCs, taken 3 years after starting antiretroviral therapy. The receptor was derived from a middle-aged man with HIV. CDR3 loop: CASSATGRFTEAFF. In DNA form, the CDR3 reads TGTGCCAGCAGCGCAACAGGGAGGTTCACTGAAGCTTTCTTT.